A selection of T cell receptor beta chains follows, all from one sample in a study of T-cell memory formation after mild COVID-19. In TCRdb, the 5' RACE reads were re-called with MiXCR into one record per CDR3 protein. This repertoire shows fewer than 400,000 distinct CDR3 sequences, approximately 15% found once; its top ten account for 20% to 25%. Sample: PBMCs or a T cell subset sorted from them (not recorded which). The receptors shown here come from a man between 18 and 35 years old who had mild COVID-19 (a few samples of this study predate the infection). Cell type and time point are not known. Each CDR3 is given with its conserved first and last residue. A D gene is named only where the DNA matches it firmly. Expanded clones are given a class, and other clones once, few, many or no size at all.

CDR3 DNA: TGTGCCAGCAGCTTAACGCGGGGGTCTGAGACCCAGTACTTC; CDR3 protein: CASSLTRGSETQYF; D gene: TRBD2; V gene: TRBV7-2; clone size: .; J gene: TRBJ2-5
CDR3 DNA: TGTGCCTGGAGTGTCAGGACTAGCGGGCCAAGAGACCAGTACTTC; CDR3 protein: CAWSVRTSGPRDQYF; D gene: TRBD2; V gene: TRBV30; clone size: few; J gene: TRBJ2-5
CDR3 DNA: TGTGCCACCAGCAGAGACCCCGGGTTGGGGGAGACCCAGTACTTC; CDR3 protein: CATSRDPGLGETQYF; D gene: .; V gene: TRBV15; clone size: .; J gene: TRBJ2-5
CDR3 DNA: TGTGCCAGCAGACCTCACGGGGGGCCAGAGACCCAGTACTTC; CDR3 protein: CASRPHGGPETQYF; D gene: .; V gene: TRBV28; clone size: few; J gene: TRBJ2-5
CDR3 DNA: TGTGCCAGCAGTGAAGGTCAGCTAGCCTTCTACGAGCAGTACTTC; CDR3 protein: CASSEGQLAFYEQYF; D gene: .; V gene: TRBV2; clone size: .; J gene: TRBJ2-7
CDR3 DNA: TGCGCCAGCAGCCAACCCGGGACAGGATTTAATGAGCAGTTCTTC; CDR3 protein: CASSQPGTGFNEQFF; D gene: TRBD1; V gene: TRBV4-1; clone size: .; J gene: TRBJ2-1
CDR3 DNA: TGTGCCAGCAGCCGTTCCGTAGCGGGGAGGAGCATGAATACGCAGTATTTT; CDR3 protein: CASSRSVAGRSMNTQYF; D gene: TRBD2; V gene: TRBV12-3/TRBV12-4; clone size: once; J gene: TRBJ2-3
CDR3 DNA: TGTGCCAGCAGCCAAGTCGCCATTGGGGCGGATACGCAGTATTTT; CDR3 protein: CASSQVAIGADTQYF; D gene: .; V gene: TRBV4-2; clone size: .; J gene: TRBJ2-3
CDR3 DNA: TGTGCCAGCAGCAGAAGCGGGATCCTCTACAATGAGCAGTTCTTC; CDR3 protein: CASSRSGILYNEQFF; D gene: TRBD2; V gene: TRBV6-5; clone size: few; J gene: TRBJ2-1
CDR3 DNA: TGTGCCAGCAGTGCGGGGCACGAGCAGTACTTC; CDR3 protein: CASSAGHEQYF; D gene: .; V gene: TRBV27; clone size: few; J gene: TRBJ2-7
CDR3 DNA: TGCAGCGTTGAGGACAGGGGATCCTACGAGCAGTACTTC; CDR3 protein: CSVEDRGSYEQYF; D gene: TRBD1; V gene: TRBV29-1; clone size: once; J gene: TRBJ2-7
CDR3 DNA: TGTGCCAGCAGATCCGGGGGTTTAGGCAATCAGCCCCAGCATTTT; CDR3 protein: CASRSGGLGNQPQHF; D gene: .; V gene: TRBV6-5; clone size: few; J gene: TRBJ1-5
CDR3 DNA: TGCGCCAGCAGCTTGGAAGGTACGCAGTATTTT; CDR3 protein: CASSLEGTQYF; D gene: .; V gene: TRBV5-1; clone size: many; J gene: TRBJ2-3
CDR3 DNA: TGCAGTGCTACCGCGGGGCCGGGGAGGGCAGATACGCAGTATTTT; CDR3 protein: CSATAGPGRADTQYF; D gene: TRBD2; V gene: TRBV20-1; clone size: .; J gene: TRBJ2-3
CDR3 DNA: TGTGCCAGCTCTCTAACCCTACTGGACACCGCCGGGGAGCTGTTTTTT; CDR3 protein: CASSLTLLDTAGELFF; D gene: .; V gene: TRBV18; clone size: .; J gene: TRBJ2-2
CDR3 DNA: TGTGCCACCAGTGATGCCCGGACAGGGACAGATACGCAGTATTTT; CDR3 protein: CATSDARTGTDTQYF; D gene: TRBD1; V gene: TRBV24-1; clone size: .; J gene: TRBJ2-3
CDR3 DNA: TGCGCCAGCAGCCGAAAGTTGGGGAACACTGAAGCTTTCTTT; CDR3 protein: CASSRKLGNTEAFF; D gene: .; V gene: TRBV5-1; clone size: few; J gene: TRBJ1-1
CDR3 DNA: TGCAGCGTTGTTCAGAACACCGGGGAGCTGTTTTTT; CDR3 protein: CSVVQNTGELFF; D gene: .; V gene: TRBV29-1; clone size: few; J gene: TRBJ2-2
CDR3 DNA: TGTGCCATCAGTGAGCCCGACAGGGGGGGAGAGACCCAGTACTTC; CDR3 protein: CAISEPDRGGETQYF; D gene: TRBD1; V gene: TRBV10-3; clone size: .; J gene: TRBJ2-5
CDR3 DNA: TGTGCCAGCAGCCAGTCTTGGGGGGCCAAAAACATTCAGTACTTC; CDR3 protein: CASSQSWGAKNIQYF; D gene: .; V gene: TRBV3-1; clone size: few; J gene: TRBJ2-4
CDR3 DNA: TGTGCCTGGAGTTCAACGAGCGGGGGGGCCGGGGAGACCCAGTACTTC; CDR3 protein: CAWSSTSGGAGETQYF; D gene: TRBD2; V gene: TRBV30; clone size: .; J gene: TRBJ2-5
CDR3 DNA: TGCGCCAGCAGCCAATTCGACACAGATACGCAGTATTTT; CDR3 protein: CASSQFDTDTQYF; D gene: .; V gene: TRBV4-1; clone size: .; J gene: TRBJ2-3
CDR3 DNA: TGTGCCAGCAGGACCGGGCCGGCGGGTACTTACAATGAGCAGTTCTTC; CDR3 protein: CASRTGPAGTYNEQFF; D gene: .; V gene: TRBV2; clone size: .; J gene: TRBJ2-1
CDR3 DNA: TGTGCCAGCAGCTTCGGCCGCAGGGGAAGCTCCTACGAGCAGTACTTC; CDR3 protein: CASSFGRRGSSYEQYF; D gene: .; V gene: TRBV11-2; clone size: few; J gene: TRBJ2-7
CDR3 DNA: TGTGCCAGCAGCTCTTACCTTAATGAAAAACTGTTTTTT; CDR3 protein: CASSSYLNEKLFF; D gene: .; V gene: TRBV7-9; clone size: .; J gene: TRBJ1-4
CDR3 DNA: TGTGCCACCAGTTCGAACTTCGGGACCACGGAGCAGTTCTTC; CDR3 protein: CATSSNFGTTEQFF; D gene: .; V gene: TRBV24-1; clone size: few; J gene: TRBJ2-1
CDR3 DNA: TGTGCCAGCAGTACAGGGGGGGACAGGGTCGAGACGCAGTATTTT; CDR3 protein: CASSTGGDRVETQYF; D gene: TRBD1; V gene: TRBV11-1; clone size: few; J gene: TRBJ2-3
CDR3 DNA: TGTGCCAGCAGCATCAGGAATTTCTATGGCTACACCTTC; CDR3 protein: CASSIRNFYGYTF; D gene: .; V gene: TRBV7-9; clone size: .; J gene: TRBJ1-2
CDR3 DNA: TGTGCCAGCAGCGTCAGTAGCGGTCTTAGTGAGCAGTTCTTC; CDR3 protein: CASSVSSGLSEQFF; D gene: .; V gene: TRBV9; clone size: .; J gene: TRBJ2-1
CDR3 DNA: TGCGCCAGCAGCGGGAGCGGGGGGCGCACAGATACGCAGTATTTT; CDR3 protein: CASSGSGGRTDTQYF; D gene: TRBD2; V gene: TRBV4-1; clone size: many; J gene: TRBJ2-3
CDR3 DNA: TGTGCCAGCAGCACAGGGATATTTGGCAATCAGCCCCAGCATTTT; CDR3 protein: CASSTGIFGNQPQHF; D gene: .; V gene: TRBV27; clone size: few; J gene: TRBJ1-5
CDR3 DNA: TGTGCCAGCAGTGAGTCGAGGTCCTCACCCCTCCACTTT; CDR3 protein: CASSESRSSPLHF; D gene: .; V gene: TRBV6-1; clone size: .; J gene: TRBJ1-6
CDR3 DNA: TGTGCCAGCAGTTACTTAAGGGGGGAAAAACTGTTTTTT; CDR3 protein: CASSYLRGEKLFF; D gene: .; V gene: TRBV6-5; clone size: .; J gene: TRBJ1-4
CDR3 DNA: TGCGCCAGCGGCCGGGGGGGTAATGAGCAGTTCTTC; CDR3 protein: CASGRGGNEQFF; D gene: TRBD2; V gene: TRBV5-1; clone size: few; J gene: TRBJ2-1
CDR3 DNA: TGTGCCAGCAGTGAAGCGCGGGCGACCGAGACCCAGTACTTC; CDR3 protein: CASSEARATETQYF; D gene: .; V gene: TRBV2; clone size: .; J gene: TRBJ2-5
CDR3 DNA: TGTGCCACCAGCAGAGATCAGGGTGCGGAGACCCAGTACTTC; CDR3 protein: CATSRDQGAETQYF; D gene: .; V gene: TRBV15; clone size: .; J gene: TRBJ2-5